This T cell receptor beta chain appears in the sequencing data of a study of blood T cell repertoires in COVID-19. This clone was observed a handful of times. Germline V gene lookup returns CDR1 GTSNPN and CDR2 SVGIG (reference sequence). CDR3 size: 13 residues. V shed 8 bases and J shed 0 bases, with 11 bases lying between them. Data came from immunoSEQ multiplex PCR; TCRdb stores just in-frame clones and leaves some out. The sample holds around 240,000 clones, 82% seen once. The gene calls are TRBV30 and TRBJ1-3; D ambiguous. Source material: peripheral blood. The receptor's source is an elderly woman with acute or convalescent COVID-19. The DNA for the CDR3 is TGTGCCGGCGGCAGAGACTCTGGAAACACCATATATTTT. Protein sequence: CAGGRDSGNTIYF.